This T cell receptor beta chain was observed in a study of T-cell memory formation after mild COVID-19. General study findings and limits: Contracting CD4+ clones were located mainly in CM and EM, and CD8+ clones in EMRA.

Germline assignment: CDR1 SGHTA and CDR2 FQGTGA. The CDR3 contains 16 residues. V lost 1 base and J lost 2, with 13 bases in between. One entry per CDR3 protein, called by TCRdb with MiXCR from the 5' RACE reads. This sample has around 200,000 distinct CDR3 sequences, with less than 20% found just once. Comments on this clonotype: The antigen is undetermined.

The chain is built from TRBV7-3 and TRBJ2-3; possibly TRBD1 or TRBD2 for D (6 bases each). The material sequenced was PBMCs or a T cell subset sorted from them (not recorded which). The sequence came from a man aged 18 to 30 who had mild COVID-19 (a few samples of this study predate the infection). Cell type and time point are not known. CDR3 in DNA: TGTGCCAGCAGCTTAAGGGGGCGGAGGGCCACAGATACGCAGTATTTT. Translation: CASSLRGRRATDTQYF.